This T cell receptor (beta chain) was captured in a study of T cell changes during pregnancy in multiple sclerosis. TCRdb's copy holds only in-frame clones and misses some; the assay was immunoSEQ multiplex PCR. Of 15,000 to 25,000 clones listed, roughly nine tenths are singletons. This CDR3 has 13 amino acids. J lost 4 bases, V lost 3 bases, and 2 bases had no gene match. Germline values: CDR1 SGHVS, CDR2 FNYEAQ. V gene TRBV7-6 combines with J gene TRBJ2-7, with TRBD2 identical over 8 bases. The clonotype originates from a female donor in good health, enrolled as a control in a pregnancy study. This specimen consisted of CD8+ T cells from peripheral blood mononuclear cells, obtained in the third trimester of pregnancy. The CDR3 region is CASSLAGGYEQYF. In nucleotides, the CDR3 is TGTGCCAGCAGCTTGGCGGGAGGTTACGAGCAGTACTTC.